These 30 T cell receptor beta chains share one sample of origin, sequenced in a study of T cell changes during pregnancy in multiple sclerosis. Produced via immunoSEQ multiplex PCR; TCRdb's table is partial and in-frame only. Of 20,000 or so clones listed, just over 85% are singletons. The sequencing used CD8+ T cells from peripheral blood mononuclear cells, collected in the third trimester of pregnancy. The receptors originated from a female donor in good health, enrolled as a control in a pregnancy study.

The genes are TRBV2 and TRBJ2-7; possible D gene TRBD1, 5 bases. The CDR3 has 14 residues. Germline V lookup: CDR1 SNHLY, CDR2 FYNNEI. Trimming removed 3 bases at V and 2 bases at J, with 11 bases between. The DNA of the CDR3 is TGTGCCAGCAGTGAGCCGACAGAGGCCTACGAGCAGTACTTC. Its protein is CASSEPTEAYEQYF.

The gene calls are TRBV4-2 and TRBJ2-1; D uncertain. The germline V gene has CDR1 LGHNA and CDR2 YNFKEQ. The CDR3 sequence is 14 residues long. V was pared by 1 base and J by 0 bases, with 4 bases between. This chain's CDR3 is CASSQVGSYNEQFF. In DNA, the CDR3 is TGTGCCAGCAGCCAAGTCGGCTCCTACAATGAGCAGTTCTTC.

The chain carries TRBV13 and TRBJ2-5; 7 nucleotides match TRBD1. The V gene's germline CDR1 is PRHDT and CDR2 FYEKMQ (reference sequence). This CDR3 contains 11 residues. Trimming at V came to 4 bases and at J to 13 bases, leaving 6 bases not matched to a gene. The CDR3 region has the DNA TGTGCCAGCAGCTCCAACAGGGGCCTGTACTTC. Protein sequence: CASSSNRGLYF. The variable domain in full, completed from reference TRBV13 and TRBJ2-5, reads AAGVIQSPRHLIKEKRETATLKCYPIPRHDTVYWYQQGPGQDPQFLISFYEKMQSDKGSIPDRFSAQQFSDYHSELNMSSLELGDSALYFCASSSNRGLYFGPGTRLLVL.

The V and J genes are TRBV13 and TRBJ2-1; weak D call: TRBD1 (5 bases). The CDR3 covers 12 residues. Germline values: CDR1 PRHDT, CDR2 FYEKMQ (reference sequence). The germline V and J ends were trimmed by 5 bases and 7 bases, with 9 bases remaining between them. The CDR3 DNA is TGTGCCAGCAGCCACTACAGGAATGAGCAGTTCTTC. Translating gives CASSHYRNEQFF.

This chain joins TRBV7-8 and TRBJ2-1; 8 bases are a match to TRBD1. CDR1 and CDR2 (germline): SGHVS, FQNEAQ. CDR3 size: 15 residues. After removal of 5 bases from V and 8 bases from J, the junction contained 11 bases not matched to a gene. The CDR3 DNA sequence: TGTGCCAGCAGCCCTGGGGCAGGGGGCATCGATGAGCAGTTCTTC. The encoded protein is CASSPGAGGIDEQFF. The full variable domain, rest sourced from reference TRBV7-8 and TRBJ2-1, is GAGVSQSPRYKVAKRGQDVALRCDPISGHVSLFWYQQALGQGPEFLTYFQNEAQLDKSGLPSDRFFAERPEGSVSTLKIQRTQQEDSAVYLCASSPGAGGIDEQFFGPGTRLTVL.

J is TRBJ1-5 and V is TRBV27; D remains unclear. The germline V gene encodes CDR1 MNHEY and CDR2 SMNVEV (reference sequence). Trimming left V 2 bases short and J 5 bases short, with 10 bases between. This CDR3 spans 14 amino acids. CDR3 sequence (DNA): TGTGCCAGCAGTTTACGGGGTAGTCATCAGCCCCAGCATTTT. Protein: CASSLRGSHQPQHF.

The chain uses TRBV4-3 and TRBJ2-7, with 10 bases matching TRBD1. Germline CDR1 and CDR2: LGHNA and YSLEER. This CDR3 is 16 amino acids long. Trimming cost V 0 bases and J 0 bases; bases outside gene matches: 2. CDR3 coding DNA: TGCGCCAGCAGCCAAGAAGACAGGGGGCTCTCCTACGAGCAGTACTTC. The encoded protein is CASSQEDRGLSYEQYF.

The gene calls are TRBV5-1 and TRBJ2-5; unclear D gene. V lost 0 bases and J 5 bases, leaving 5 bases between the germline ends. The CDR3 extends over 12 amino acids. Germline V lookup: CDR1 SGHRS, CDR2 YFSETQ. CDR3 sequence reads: CASSLEEETQYF. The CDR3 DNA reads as TGCGCCAGCAGCTTGGAGGAGGAGACCCAGTACTTC.

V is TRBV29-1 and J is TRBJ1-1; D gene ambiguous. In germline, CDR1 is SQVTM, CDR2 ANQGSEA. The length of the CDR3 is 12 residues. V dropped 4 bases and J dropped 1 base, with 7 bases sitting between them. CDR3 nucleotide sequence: TGCAGCGTTGGGGCACCGAACACTGAAGCTTTCTTT. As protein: CSVGAPNTEAFF.

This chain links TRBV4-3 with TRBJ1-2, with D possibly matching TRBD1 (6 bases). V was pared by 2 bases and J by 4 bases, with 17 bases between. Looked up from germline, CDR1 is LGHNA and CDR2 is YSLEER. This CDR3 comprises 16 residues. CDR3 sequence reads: CASSQSWRGASYGYTF. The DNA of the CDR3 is TGCGCCAGCAGCCAAAGCTGGCGGGGGGCTAGCTATGGCTACACCTTC.

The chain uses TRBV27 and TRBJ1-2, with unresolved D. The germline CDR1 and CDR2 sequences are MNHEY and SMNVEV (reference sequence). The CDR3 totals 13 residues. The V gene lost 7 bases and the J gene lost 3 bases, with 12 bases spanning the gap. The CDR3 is CASTSSLHYGYTF. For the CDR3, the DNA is TGTGCCAGCACCTCCTCCCTACACTATGGCTACACCTTC.

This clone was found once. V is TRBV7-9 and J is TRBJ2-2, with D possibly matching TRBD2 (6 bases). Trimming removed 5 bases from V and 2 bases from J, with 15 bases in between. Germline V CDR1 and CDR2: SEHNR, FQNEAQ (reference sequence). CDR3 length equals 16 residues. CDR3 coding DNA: TGTGCCAGCAGCACCGGGACCGGGGGAAACACCGGGGAGCTGTTTTTT. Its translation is CASSTGTGGNTGELFF.

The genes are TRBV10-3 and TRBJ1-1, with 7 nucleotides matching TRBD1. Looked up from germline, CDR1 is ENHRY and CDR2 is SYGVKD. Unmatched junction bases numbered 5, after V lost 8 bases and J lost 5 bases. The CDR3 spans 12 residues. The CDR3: CAIGGGATEAFF. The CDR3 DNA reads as TGTGCCATCGGAGGGGGCGCGACTGAAGCTTTCTTT.

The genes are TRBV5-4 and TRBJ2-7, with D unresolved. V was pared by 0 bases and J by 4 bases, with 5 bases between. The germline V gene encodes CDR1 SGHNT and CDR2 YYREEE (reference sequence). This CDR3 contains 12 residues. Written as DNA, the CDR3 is TGTGCCAGCAGCTTGGATAAATACGAGCAGTACTTC. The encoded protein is CASSLDKYEQYF.

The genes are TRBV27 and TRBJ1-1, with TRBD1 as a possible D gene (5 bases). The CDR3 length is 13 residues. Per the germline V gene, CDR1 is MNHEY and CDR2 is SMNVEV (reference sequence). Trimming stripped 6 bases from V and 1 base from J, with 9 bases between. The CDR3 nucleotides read TGTGCCAGCAGCCCTACAGGGAACACTGAAGCTTTCTTT. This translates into CASSPTGNTEAFF.

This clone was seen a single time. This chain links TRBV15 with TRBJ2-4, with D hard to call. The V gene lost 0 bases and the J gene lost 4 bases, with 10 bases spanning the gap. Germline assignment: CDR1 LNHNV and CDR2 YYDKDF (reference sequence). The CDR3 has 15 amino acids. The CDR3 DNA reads TGTGCCACCAGCAGAGATCGGCAGGCAAAAAACATTCAGTACTTC. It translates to CATSRDRQAKNIQYF. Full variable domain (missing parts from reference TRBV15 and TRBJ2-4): DAMVIQNPRYQVTQFGKPVTLSCSQTLNHNVMYWYQQKSSQAPKLLFHYYDKDFNNEADTPDNFQSRRPNTSFCFLDIRSPGLGDTAMYLCATSRDRQAKNIQYFGAGTRLSVL.

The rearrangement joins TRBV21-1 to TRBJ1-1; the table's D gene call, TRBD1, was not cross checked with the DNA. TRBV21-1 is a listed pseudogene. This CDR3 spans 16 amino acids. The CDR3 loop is CASSTEDRVGNAEAFF. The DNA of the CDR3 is TGTGCCAGCAGCACTGAAGACAGGGTTGGGAACGCTGAAGCTTTCTTT.

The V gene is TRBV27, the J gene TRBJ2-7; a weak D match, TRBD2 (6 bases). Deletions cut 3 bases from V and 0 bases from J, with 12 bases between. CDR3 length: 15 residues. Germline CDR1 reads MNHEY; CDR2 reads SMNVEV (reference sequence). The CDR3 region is CASSLTGLSSYEQYF. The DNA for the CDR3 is TGTGCCAGCAGTTTGACGGGACTGAGCTCCTACGAGCAGTACTTC.

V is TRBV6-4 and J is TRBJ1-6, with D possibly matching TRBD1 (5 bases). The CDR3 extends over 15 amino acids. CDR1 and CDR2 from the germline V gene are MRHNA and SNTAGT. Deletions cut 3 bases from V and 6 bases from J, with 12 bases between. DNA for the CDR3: TGTGCCAGCAGTGATGTGCCAGGGTCTAATTCACCCCTCCACTTT. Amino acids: CASSDVPGSNSPLHF.

CDR3 amino acids: CASSDSGRTNTGELFF. CDR3 sequence (DNA): TGTGCCAGCAGCGATAGCGGGCGGACGAACACCGGGGAGCTGTTTTTT. The chain combines TRBV7-8 with TRBJ2-2, with 7 nucleotides matching TRBD2. The CDR3 has 16 residues. CDR1 is SGHVS, CDR2 FQNEAQ, per germline. V lost 5 bases and J lost 0; bases outside the gene matches: 6.

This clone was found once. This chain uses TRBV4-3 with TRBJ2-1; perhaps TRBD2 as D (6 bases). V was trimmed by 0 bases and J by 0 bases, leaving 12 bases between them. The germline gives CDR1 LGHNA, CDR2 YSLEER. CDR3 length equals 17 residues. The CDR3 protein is CASSQDSGEISYNEQFF. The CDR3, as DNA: TGCGCCAGCAGCCAAGATTCGGGAGAAATCTCCTACAATGAGCAGTTCTTC.

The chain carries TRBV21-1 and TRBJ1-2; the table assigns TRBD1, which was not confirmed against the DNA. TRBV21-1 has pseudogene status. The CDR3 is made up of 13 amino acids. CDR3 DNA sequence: TGTGCCAGCAGCAAGGCAGGGATCTATGGCTACACCTTC. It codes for CASSKAGIYGYTF.

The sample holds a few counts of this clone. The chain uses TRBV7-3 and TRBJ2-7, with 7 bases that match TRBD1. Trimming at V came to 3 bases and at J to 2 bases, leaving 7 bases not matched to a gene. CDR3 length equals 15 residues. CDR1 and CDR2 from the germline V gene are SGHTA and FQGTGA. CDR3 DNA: TGTGCCAGCAGCTTCACCGGAGGACAGGCCTACGAGCAGTACTTC. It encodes CASSFTGGQAYEQYF.

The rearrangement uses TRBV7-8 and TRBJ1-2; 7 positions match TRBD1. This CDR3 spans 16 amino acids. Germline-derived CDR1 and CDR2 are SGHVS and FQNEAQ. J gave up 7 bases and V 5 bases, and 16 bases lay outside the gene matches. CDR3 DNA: TGTGCCAGCAGCCTCACTCAGGGGGGAAGATTTGCTGGCTACACCTTC. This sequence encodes CASSLTQGGRFAGYTF.

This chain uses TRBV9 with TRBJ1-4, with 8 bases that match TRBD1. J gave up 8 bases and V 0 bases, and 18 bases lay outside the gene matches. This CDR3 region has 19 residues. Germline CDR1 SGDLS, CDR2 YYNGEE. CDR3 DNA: TGTGCCAGCAGCGTAGAGAGGGACCAAGCGGGACAGGAAAAGGAAAAACTGTTTTTT. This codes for CASSVERDQAGQEKEKLFF. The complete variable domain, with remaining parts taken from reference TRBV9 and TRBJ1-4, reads DSGVTQTPKHLITATGQRVTLRCSPRSGDLSVYWYQQSLDQGLQFLIQYYNGEERAKGNILERFSAQQFPDLHSELNLSSLELGDSALYFCASSVERDQAGQEKEKLFFGSGTQLSVL.

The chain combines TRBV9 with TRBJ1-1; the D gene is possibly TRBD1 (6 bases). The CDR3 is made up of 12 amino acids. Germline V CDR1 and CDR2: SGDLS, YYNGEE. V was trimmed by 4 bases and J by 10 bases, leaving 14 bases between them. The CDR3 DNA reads TGTGCCAGCAGCTCCCAAACAGGGACAGCTTTCTTT. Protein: CASSSQTGTAFF.

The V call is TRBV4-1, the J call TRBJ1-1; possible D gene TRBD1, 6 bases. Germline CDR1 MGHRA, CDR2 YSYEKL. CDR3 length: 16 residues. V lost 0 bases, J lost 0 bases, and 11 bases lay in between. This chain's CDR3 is CASSQDRGALNTEAFF. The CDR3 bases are TGCGCCAGCAGCCAAGATCGGGGGGCCCTGAACACTGAAGCTTTCTTT.

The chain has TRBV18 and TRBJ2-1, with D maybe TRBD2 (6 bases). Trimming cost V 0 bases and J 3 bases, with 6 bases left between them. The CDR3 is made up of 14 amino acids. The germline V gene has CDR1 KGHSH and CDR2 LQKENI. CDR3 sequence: CASSPPGLYNEQFF. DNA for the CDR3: TGTGCCAGCTCACCACCGGGACTCTACAATGAGCAGTTCTTC.

The CDR3 DNA sequence: TGTGCCAGCAGCCAACAGGGTGCAGATACGCAGTATTTT. Its translation is CASSQQGADTQYF. The chain has TRBV14 and TRBJ2-3, with D perhaps matching TRBD1 (5 bases). Germline-derived CDR1 and CDR2 are SGHDN and FVKESK. The CDR3 consists of 13 residues. Trimming stripped 2 bases from V and 4 bases from J, with 7 bases between.

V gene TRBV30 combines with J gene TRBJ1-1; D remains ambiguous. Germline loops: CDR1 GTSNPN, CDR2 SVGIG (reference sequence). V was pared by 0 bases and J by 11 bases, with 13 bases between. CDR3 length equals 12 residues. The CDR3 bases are TGTGCCTGGAGTGTTGGAGGGTCCGGCGCTTTCTTT. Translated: CAWSVGGSGAFF.